One TCR beta chain is described in this entry. In the authors' workflow: Nucleated cell number was recorded as an estimate derived from reference gene primer amplification. TCRdb's table, derived via immunoSEQ multiplex PCR, lists solely in-frame clones and lacks some. V, J and clone size are taken as reported in that table, and D and trimming were inferred from the DNA itself. The repertoire includes about 240,000 clones, 75% to 85% of them detected once, and approximately 13% sits in the top ten. This sample is drawn from a study of blood T cell repertoires in COVID-19. The overall study: Collection of acute and convalescent COVID-19 samples took place in the United States, Italy and Spain. Sources were T cells, B-cell-depleted T cells, or PBMCs; the material itself was cDNA or gDNA.

V trimming: 0 bases; J trimming: 8 bases; junction bases outside the gene matches: 3. This CDR3 is built from 13 residues. Germline V gene sequence: CDR1 KGHSH, CDR2 LQKENI. The sequenced sample consisted of peripheral blood. The chain employs TRBV18 and TRBJ1-1; 7 bases map to TRBD1. This receptor was identified in a woman aged 60 to 75 with active or convalescent COVID-19. CDR3 bases: TGTGCCAGCTCACCACCGTCAGGGGGAGAAGCTTTCTTT. Its translation: CASSPPSGGEAFF.